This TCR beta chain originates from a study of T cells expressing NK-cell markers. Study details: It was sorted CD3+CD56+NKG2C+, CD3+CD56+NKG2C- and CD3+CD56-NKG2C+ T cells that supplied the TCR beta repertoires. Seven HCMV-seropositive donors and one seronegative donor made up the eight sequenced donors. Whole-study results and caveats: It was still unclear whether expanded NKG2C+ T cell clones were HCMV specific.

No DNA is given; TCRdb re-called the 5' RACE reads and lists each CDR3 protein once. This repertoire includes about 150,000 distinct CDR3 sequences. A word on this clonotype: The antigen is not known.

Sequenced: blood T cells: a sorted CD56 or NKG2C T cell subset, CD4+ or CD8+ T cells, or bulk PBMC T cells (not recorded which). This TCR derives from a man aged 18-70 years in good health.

This CDR3 reads CSARDRRVTSYGYTF. This chain uses TRBV20-1 with TRBJ1-2; TCRdb returns TRBD1, unconfirmable since there is no DNA. Germline assignment: CDR1 DFQATT and CDR2 SNEGSKA (reference sequence). This CDR3 contains 15 residues.